These 18 T cell receptor beta chains were sequenced from one sample in a study of T-cell memory formation after mild COVID-19. MiXCR, run by TCRdb on the 5' RACE reads, gives a single entry per CDR3 protein. In the table there are just under 550,000 distinct CDR3 sequences, approximately 20% of which are singletons. Sequencing was carried out using PBMCs or a T cell subset sorted from them (not recorded which). These TCRs come from an adult woman who had mild COVID-19 (a few samples of this study predate the infection). Cell type and time point are not known.

The sample holds a few counts of this clonotype. V gene TRBV6-5 combines with J gene TRBJ2-7; a possible D gene is TRBD2 (6 bases). Germline V lookup: CDR1 MNHEY, CDR2 SVGAGI. CDR3 length: 14 amino acids. Trimming stripped 5 bases from V and 2 bases from J, with 13 bases between. This chain's CDR3 is CASSRESRAYEQYF. The CDR3 DNA follows: TGTGCCAGCAGTCGGGAGTCCAGGGCCTACGAGCAGTACTTC.

The chain links TRBV12-3 or TRBV12-4 to TRBJ2-2; maybe TRBD2 (7 bases). The CDR3 consists of 16 residues. The V and J ends lost 3 bases and 10 bases respectively, with 21 bases between them. This chain's CDR3 is CASSFGGLPGLEELFF. The CDR3 region has the DNA TGTGCCAGCAGTTTCGGGGGGCTCCCGGGACTCGAGGAGCTGTTTTTT.

The chain employs TRBV11-2 and TRBJ2-3, with 7 bases identical to TRBD2. Germline CDR1 SGHAT, CDR2 FQNNGV. Trimming cost V 1 base and J 3 bases; bases outside gene matches: 7. This CDR3 has 16 amino acids. The CDR3 sequence is CASSLGASGYTDTQYF. The CDR3 region has the DNA TGTGCCAGCAGCTTAGGGGCTAGCGGATATACAGATACGCAGTATTTT.

The chain couples TRBV7-9 to TRBJ2-1, with a weak D call TRBD1 (5 bases). The germline V and J ends were trimmed by 5 bases and 4 bases, with 12 bases remaining between them. The CDR3 runs to 14 residues. Germline V gene sequence: CDR1 SEHNR, CDR2 FQNEAQ (reference sequence). The CDR3 sequence: CASSPYTGYNEQFF. The DNA of the CDR3 is TGTGCCAGCAGCCCATACACAGGATACAATGAGCAGTTCTTC.

V and J are TRBV24-1 and TRBJ2-1, with TRBD2 identical over 10 bases. CDR1 and CDR2 from the germline V gene are KGHDR and SFDVKD. The CDR3 contains 18 residues. V trimming: 3 bases; J trimming: 3 bases; junction bases outside the gene matches: 10. As DNA, the CDR3 is TGTGCCACCAGTGATGGATTGGCTAGCGGGGGTCGCTACAATGAGCAGTTCTTC. Residues: CATSDGLASGGRYNEQFF.

This chain joins TRBV29-1 and TRBJ1-2; TRBD1 is a possible D gene (5 bases). Germline V gene data show CDR1 as SQVTM and CDR2 as ANQGSEA. Trimming shortened V by 7 bases and J by 4 bases, and 16 bases separated the two germline ends. The CDR3 length is 13 residues. CDR3 region: CSEKGRPLYGYTF. The CDR3 nucleotides read TGCAGCGAGAAGGGACGGCCGCTCTATGGCTACACCTTC. The full variable domain, its missing parts supplied by reference TRBV29-1 and TRBJ1-2, is SAVISQKPSRDICQRGTSLTIQCQVDSQVTMMFWYRQQPGQSLTLIATANQGSEATYESGFVIDKFPISRPNLTFSTLTVSNMSPEDSSIYLCSEKGRPLYGYTFGSGTRLTVV.

The table lists this clonotype with a few counts. The CDR3 bases are TGTGCCAGCAGCTTAACGGGCAGACAAGAGACCCAGTACTTC. Translated, it gives CASSLTGRQETQYF. The V and J genes are TRBV7-3 and TRBJ2-5; no definite D call. The germline V and J ends were trimmed by 0 bases and 2 bases, with 7 bases remaining between them. The germline CDR1 and CDR2 sequences are SGHTA and FQGTGA. The CDR3 consists of 14 residues.

This clonotype was detected a few times. This chain links TRBV7-3 with TRBJ2-3, with 9 bases matching TRBD2. CDR1 is SGHTA and CDR2 is FQGTGA in the germline V gene. The CDR3 extends over 18 amino acids. V lost 8 bases to trimming and J lost 6 bases; unmatched junction nucleotides: 21. The CDR3 region is CASGAAGLAPSPRDTQYF. The CDR3 bases are TGTGCCAGCGGCGCCGCCGGACTAGCGCCTTCCCCTAGGGATACGCAGTATTTT.

The chain is built from TRBV6-4 and TRBJ2-1, with 14 positions matching TRBD2. The germline CDR1 and CDR2 sequences are MRHNA and SNTAGT. The CDR3 runs 18 residues. V gave up 4 bases and J gave up 4 bases; unmatched junction bases: 9. The CDR3 protein is CASSAGTSGGPPYNEQFF. In nucleotides, the CDR3 is TGTGCCAGCAGTGCGGGGACTAGCGGGGGCCCTCCTTACAATGAGCAGTTCTTC.

The chain employs TRBV27 and TRBJ2-3, with TRBD1 matching 7 bases. With V trimmed by 5 bases and J by 4 bases, 9 bases remained unmatched. Germline V gives CDR1 MNHEY, CDR2 SMNVEV (reference sequence). CDR3 size: 15 residues. CDR3 sequence: CASSNRQGWADTQYF. The DNA of the CDR3 is TGTGCCAGCAGTAATCGACAGGGCTGGGCAGATACGCAGTATTTT.

This clonotype was seen more than once but under ten times. This sequence joins TRBV9 and TRBJ2-3, with a weak D call TRBD2 (6 bases). The CDR3 has 14 residues. V was pared by 4 bases and J by 0 bases, with 9 bases between. Germline V gene sequence: CDR1 SGDLS, CDR2 YYNGEE. CDR3 in DNA: TGTGCCAGCAGCCATAGCGGTAGCACAGATACGCAGTATTTT. The encoded protein is CASSHSGSTDTQYF. The variable domain in full, with the rest retrieved from reference TRBV9 and TRBJ2-3, is DSGVTQTPKHLITATGQRVTLRCSPRSGDLSVYWYQQSLDQGLQFLIQYYNGEERAKGNILERFSAQQFPDLHSELNLSSLELGDSALYFCASSHSGSTDTQYFGPGTRLTVL.

V usage is TRBV20-1 and J usage is TRBJ2-7; 9 bases align to TRBD1. Germline V gives CDR1 DFQATT, CDR2 SNEGSKA (reference sequence). The CDR3 sequence is 16 residues long. V lost 1 base, J lost 2 bases, and 9 bases stayed unmatched. The CDR3 bases are TGCAGTGCTAGAGGCGACCGGGACAGGGAAGCCTACGAGCAGTACTTC. This codes for CSARGDRDREAYEQYF.

This clonotype was picked up many times. The V call is TRBV20-1, the J call TRBJ1-2; 9 nucleotides agree with TRBD1. The V gene end was trimmed by 6 bases and the J gene end by 4 bases; junction bases not matched to a gene: 12. The CDR3 totals 15 residues. Germline CDR1 and CDR2: DFQATT and SNEGSKA (reference sequence). In DNA, the CDR3 is TGCAGTGCCTCCCCGGGACAGGGCGCTTCCTATGGCTACACCTTC. Translating gives CSASPGQGASYGYTF.

V usage is TRBV9 and J usage is TRBJ2-7; D remains unclear. The CDR3 is 14 residues long. V lost 0 bases and J 4 bases, leaving 11 bases between the germline ends. The germline V gene encodes CDR1 SGDLS and CDR2 YYNGEE. This chain's CDR3 is CASSVASGPYEQYF. CDR3 nucleotide sequence: TGTGCCAGCAGCGTAGCCTCGGGCCCTTACGAGCAGTACTTC.

This clonotype turned up a few times. The gene calls are TRBV15 and TRBJ2-1; 7 bases line up with TRBD2. Per germline, CDR1 LNHNV and CDR2 YYDKDF (reference sequence). V gave up 2 bases and J gave up 3 bases; unmatched junction bases: 4. This CDR3 has 15 residues. CDR3 DNA: TGTGCCACCAGCAGACGCGGGAGCCTCTACAATGAGCAGTTCTTC. Amino acids: CATSRRGSLYNEQFF. The full variable domain, its missing parts supplied by reference TRBV15 and TRBJ2-1, is DAMVIQNPRYQVTQFGKPVTLSCSQTLNHNVMYWYQQKSSQAPKLLFHYYDKDFNNEADTPDNFQSRRPNTSFCFLDIRSPGLGDTAMYLCATSRRGSLYNEQFFGPGTRLTVL.

The rearrangement joins TRBV5-3 to TRBJ2-1; D perhaps matches TRBD2 (6 bases). TRBV5-3 is placed among ORFs of uncertain function. The CDR3 is made up of 19 amino acids. Trimming stripped 5 bases from V and 5 bases from J, with 29 bases between. The CDR3 loop reads CARSSRALNRDLLNNEQFF. CDR3 nucleotide sequence: TGTGCCAGAAGTTCCCGGGCCCTAAACCGGGACTTGTTAAACAATGAGCAGTTCTTC.

This clonotype came up a few times. The gene calls are TRBV30 and TRBJ2-1, with D unclear. The ends were cut back, 1 base at V and 3 bases at J, with 10 bases in the middle. The CDR3 covers 14 residues. Germline V gene data show CDR1 as GTSNPN and CDR2 as SVGIG (reference sequence). The DNA of the CDR3 is TGTGCCTGGAGTGAGGATATAGGCTACAATGAGCAGTTCTTC. This codes for CAWSEDIGYNEQFF.

This clonotype has only a few counts. V is TRBV5-1 and J is TRBJ2-5, with D unclear. Germline V gene lookup returns CDR1 SGHRS and CDR2 YFSETQ. The V end was cut by 2 bases, the J end by 1 base, with 9 bases between. The CDR3 consists of 14 residues. The CDR3 coding sequence is TGCGCCAGCAGCTTCACTCTAATCCAAGAGACCCAGTACTTC. Its translation is CASSFTLIQETQYF.